This T cell receptor beta chain emerged from a study of T cell responses to AZD1222 COVID-19 vaccine. The method was immunoSEQ multiplex PCR; TCRdb's version includes in-frame clones alone and lacks a portion of them. Altogether 120,000 or so clones are present, roughly 91% being singletons, with the ten largest covering roughly 7%. Worth noting for this clone: Its antigen is undetermined.

The study, taken as a whole, reports: CD4 TCRs covered the whole spike, strongest at regions 160-218 and 743-854.

The material sequenced was peripheral blood, taken 28 days after the second AZD1222 dose. The receptor was derived from an adult who received the AZD1222 COVID-19 vaccine.

The CDR3 spells CASSLSARGAHTEAFF. The CDR3 bases are TGTGCCAGCTCACTGTCCGCACGAGGGGCCCACACTGAAGCTTTCTTT. The chain links TRBV18 to TRBJ1-1; maybe TRBD1 (5 bases). The CDR3 consists of 16 residues. Germline-derived CDR1 and CDR2 are KGHSH and LQKENI. V was pared by 4 bases and J by 3 bases, with 18 bases between.